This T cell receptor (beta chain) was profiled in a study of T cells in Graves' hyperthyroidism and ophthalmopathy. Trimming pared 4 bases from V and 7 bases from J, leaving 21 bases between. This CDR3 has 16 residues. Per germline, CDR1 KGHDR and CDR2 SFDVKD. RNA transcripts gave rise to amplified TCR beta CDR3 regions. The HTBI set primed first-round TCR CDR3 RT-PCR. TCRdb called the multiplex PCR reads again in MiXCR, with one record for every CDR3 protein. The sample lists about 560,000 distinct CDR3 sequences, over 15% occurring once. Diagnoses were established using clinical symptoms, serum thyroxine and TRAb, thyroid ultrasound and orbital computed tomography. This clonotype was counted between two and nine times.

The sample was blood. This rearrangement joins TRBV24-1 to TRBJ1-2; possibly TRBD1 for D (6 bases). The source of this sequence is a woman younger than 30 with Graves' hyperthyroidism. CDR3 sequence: CATSDHGFRGPSGYTF. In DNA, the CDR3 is TGTGCCACCAGTGACCATGGGTTTCGGGGGCCCAGTGGCTACACCTTC.